This T cell receptor (beta chain) is drawn from a study of T cells in Graves' hyperthyroidism and ophthalmopathy. Study-level findings and limits: Clonotypes that were expanded in thyroid above 0.001 mostly appeared in blood too.

Hyperthyroidism was newly diagnosed in patients aged 18 to 65 (duration under 2 months). Pregnant or lactating patients were excluded, as were those with uncontrolled infection or other autoimmune disease. The diagnoses drew upon clinical symptoms, serum thyroxine and TRAb, thyroid ultrasound and orbital computed tomography. The CDR3 has 15 amino acids. In germline, CDR1 is MGHRA, CDR2 YSYEKL. Trimming stripped 2 bases from V and 3 bases from J, with 14 bases between. Using RNA transcripts as the source, TCR beta CDR3 regions were amplified. When the TCR CDR3 underwent first-round RT-PCR, the HTBI primer set was used. TCRdb passed the multiplex PCR reads through MiXCR, listing each CDR3 protein once. The top ten clones hold around 18% of a sample with under 700,000 distinct CDR3 sequences, roughly 17% of them seen once. Many counts were recorded for this clonotype. Its antigen is undetermined.

This rearrangement joins TRBV4-1 to TRBJ2-7, with D hard to call. Source material: blood. The sequence was collected from a woman between 18 and 29 years old with Graves' hyperthyroidism. Written as DNA, the CDR3 is TGCGCCAGCAGCCAATTGTTCGGCAACGACTACGAGCAGTACTTC. Translated: CASSQLFGNDYEQYF.